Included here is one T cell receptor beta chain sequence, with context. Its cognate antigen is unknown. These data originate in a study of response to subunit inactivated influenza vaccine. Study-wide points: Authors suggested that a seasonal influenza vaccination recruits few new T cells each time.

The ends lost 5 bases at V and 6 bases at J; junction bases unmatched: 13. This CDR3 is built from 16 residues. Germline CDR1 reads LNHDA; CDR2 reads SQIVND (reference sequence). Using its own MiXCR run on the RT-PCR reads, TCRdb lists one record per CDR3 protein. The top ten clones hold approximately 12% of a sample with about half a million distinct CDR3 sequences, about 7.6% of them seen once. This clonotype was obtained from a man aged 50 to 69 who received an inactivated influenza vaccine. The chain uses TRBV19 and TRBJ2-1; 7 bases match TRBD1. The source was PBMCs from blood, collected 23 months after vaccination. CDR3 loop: CASSPPPRQGSNEQFF. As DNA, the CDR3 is TGTGCCAGTAGTCCACCACCCAGACAGGGTTCCAATGAGCAGTTCTTC.